A selection of T cell receptor beta chains follows, all from one sample in a study of blood T cells in healthy people across ages. TCRdb re-analysed the 5' RACE reads in MiXCR, keeping a single row per CDR3 protein. The table lists 1.5 million to 2 million distinct CDR3 sequences, 28% of them singletons, with more than 6% in the top ten. Material: blood. The receptors originated from a woman aged 25 to 39 in good health. Each CDR3 is given with its conserved first and last residue. The D gene is left open where the match is weak. Part of the rows lack a size; the others show once, few, many or a class for expanded clones.

J	V	length	size	D	CDR3	DNA
TRBJ1-5	TRBV7-2	13	NA	NA	CASSSLPKEPQHF	TGTGCCAGCAGCTCCCTCCCAAAGGAGCCCCAGCATTTT
TRBJ2-6	TRBV4-1	17	NA	NA	CASSPGTASSGANVLTF	TGCGCCAGCAGCCCGGGGACTGCTAGCTCTGGGGCCAACGTCCTGACTTTC
TRBJ2-4	TRBV27	13	NA	NA	CVSSGLAKNIQYF	TGTGTCAGCAGCGGGCTAGCCAAAAACATTCAGTACTTC
TRBJ1-2	TRBV6-2/TRBV6-3	14	NA	TRBD1	CASSYAGQLYGYTF	TGTGCCAGCAGTTACGCGGGACAGCTCTATGGCTACACCTTC
TRBJ2-1	TRBV6-2/TRBV6-3	14	few	TRBD2	CASFGTSGREEQFF	TGTGCCAGCTTCGGGACTAGCGGGAGGGAGGAGCAGTTCTTC
TRBJ1-2	TRBV12-5	17	few	NA	CASGLAPGREGNYGYTF	TGTGCTAGTGGTTTGGCCCCCGGCAGGGAGGGAAACTATGGCTACACCTTC
TRBJ2-5	TRBV29-1	15	NA	NA	CSVDTPGPPWGTQYF	TGCAGCGTTGATACCCCGGGACCGCCGTGGGGGACCCAGTACTTC
TRBJ2-7	TRBV4-2	14	NA	NA	CASSQTYRGNEQYF	TGTGCCAGCAGCCAAACTTACCGGGGCAATGAGCAGTACTTC
TRBJ2-5	TRBV7-2	13	NA	NA	CASRDGGTETQYF	TGTGCCAGCCGTGATGGCGGGACGGAGACCCAGTACTTC
TRBJ2-1	TRBV2	15	NA	TRBD2	CASSELPSGYNEQFF	TGTGCCAGCAGTGAACTGCCTAGCGGATACAATGAGCAGTTCTTC
TRBJ2-3	TRBV14	16	NA	NA	CASSQDRRASTDTQYF	TGTGCCAGCAGCCAAGATCGACGGGCTAGCACAGATACGCAGTATTTT
TRBJ1-1	TRBV5-1	14	once	NA	CASSSGTGWIEAFF	TGCGCCAGCAGCTCGGGGACCGGGTGGATTGAAGCTTTCTTT
TRBJ2-5	TRBV10-3	14	few	TRBD2	CAISDLSGKETQYF	TGTGCCATCAGTGACCTTAGCGGGAAAGAGACCCAGTACTTC
TRBJ2-5	TRBV7-2	14	NA	NA	CASSPDGEQETQYF	TGTGCCAGCAGCCCGGACGGGGAGCAAGAGACCCAGTACTTC
TRBJ2-5	TRBV5-5	17	NA	NA	CASSLRGGSLSYNEQYF	TGTGCCAGCAGCTTACGAGGGGGGAGTTTGTCCTACAATGAGCAGTACTTC
TRBJ2-5	TRBV5-1	15	few	NA	CASSSTGLRVETQYF	TGCGCCAGCAGCTCTACGGGACTCCGAGTGGAGACCCAGTACTTC
TRBJ2-3	TRBV12-3/TRBV12-4	18	NA	NA	CASSRRLKTGEFTDTQYF	TGTGCCAGCAGTCGACGGCTCAAGACAGGAGAATTCACAGATACGCAGTATTTT
TRBJ2-2	TRBV4-3	16	NA	NA	CASSQPSGGGTGELFF	TGCGCCAGCAGCCAACCTAGCGGAGGGGGCACCGGGGAGCTGTTTTTT
TRBJ1-4	TRBV6-1	16	once	NA	CASSEAGGETGEKLFF	TGTGCCAGCAGTGAAGCCGGAGGGGAGACGGGTGAAAAACTGTTTTTT
TRBJ1-1	TRBV7-2	14	few	NA	CASSLGASNTEAFF	TGTGCCAGCAGCTTAGGGGCCTCGAACACTGAAGCTTTCTTT
TRBJ1-2	TRBV7-9	14	NA	NA	CASSSLRDRDGYTF	TGTGCCAGCAGCTCCCTCAGGGACCGGGATGGCTACACCTTC
TRBJ2-7	TRBV11-1	14	NA	NA	CASSRLETPNEQYF	TGTGCCAGCAGCCGACTGGAAACTCCTAACGAGCAGTACTTC
TRBJ2-1	TRBV20-1	14	many	NA	CSARYSGLNNEQFF	TGCAGTGCTAGATATTCGGGTTTAAACAATGAGCAGTTCTTC
TRBJ2-1	TRBV21-1	14	few	NA	CASTPPDRAHEQFF	TGTGCCAGCACTCCTCCAGACAGGGCCCATGAGCAGTTCTTC
TRBJ1-4	TRBV7-9	15	NA	NA	CASSPGGRANEKLFF	TGTGCCAGCAGCCCGGGGGGTCGGGCTAATGAAAAACTGTTTTTT
TRBJ2-1	TRBV7-2	17	NA	TRBD2	CASSARGAGGRGNEQFF	TGTGCCAGCAGCGCCCGGGGGGCGGGAGGTAGGGGGAATGAGCAGTTCTTC